The sequence of this T cell receptor beta chain was determined in a study of blood T cells in healthy people across ages. Study results and caveats: What prevented conclusive comparison of naive and antigen-experienced cells was that PBMCs were unsorted.

Then a second PCR, running roughly 7 to 11 cycles, was carried out with a sample-barcoded 5' primer and a J-beta primer mix. TCRdb ran MiXCR on the 5' RACE reads and lists one entry per CDR3 protein. This sample has around 2 million distinct CDR3 sequences; roughly two fifths occur once, and the top ten carry about 23%. Germline V gives CDR1 DFQATT, CDR2 SNEGSKA (reference sequence). The V gene end was trimmed by 2 bases and the J gene end by 6 bases; junction bases not matched to a gene: 7. The CDR3 is made up of 13 amino acids. About this clonotype itself: Its antigen is still unknown.

The chain has TRBV20-1 and TRBJ2-7; TRBD1 agrees at 7 bases. Sequenced material: blood. The TCR sequence derives from a human donor in good health. Here the CDR3 DNA reads TGCAGTGCTAGAAGGGACAGCCCTAGCGAGCAGTACTTC. It encodes CSARRDSPSEQYF.